This T cell receptor beta chain comes out of a study of CD8+ T cells in alopecia areata. Study at large: In an open-label trial, patients got 5 to 10 mg tofacitinib twice daily. Study-level points and caveats: Given one nonresponder, whether baseline CD8+ expansion relates to response remains uncertain. Scalp sequencing also captures normal skin's resident alphabeta T cells.

Sequencing used cDNA as its template, made by extracting RNA and reverse transcribing it. Using immunoSEQ multiplex PCR, the repertoire was profiled, and TCRdb retains in-frame clones only, with some absent. The sample carries around 300,000 clones, around 64% recorded once. The germline gives CDR1 MGHDK, CDR2 SYGVNS. The CDR3 is 14 amino acids. V was pared by 0 bases and J by 6 bases, with 11 bases between. Noted treatment: oral pan-JAK inhibitor, 5-10 mg twice daily. Alopecia areata patients gave lesional scalp punch biopsies and peripheral blood samples. As concerns this clone: Antigen specificity is unknown.

The receptor comes from a human donor with alopecia areata. The V call is TRBV25-1, the J call TRBJ2-5; D possibly matches TRBD1 or TRBD2 (5 bases each). This material consisted of CD4+ T cells sorted from blood, taken at approximately week 51, from a patient treated with tofacitinib. The CDR3 protein is CASSEYEGLKTQYF. DNA for the CDR3: TGTGCCAGCAGTGAATATGAGGGGTTAAAGACCCAGTACTTC. The complete variable domain, with remaining parts taken from reference TRBV25-1 and TRBJ2-5, reads EADIYQTPRYLVIGTGKKITLECSQTMGHDKMYWYQQDPGMELHLIHYSYGVNSTEKGDLSSESTVSRIRTEHFPLTLESARPSHTSQYLCASSEYEGLKTQYFGPGTRLLVL.